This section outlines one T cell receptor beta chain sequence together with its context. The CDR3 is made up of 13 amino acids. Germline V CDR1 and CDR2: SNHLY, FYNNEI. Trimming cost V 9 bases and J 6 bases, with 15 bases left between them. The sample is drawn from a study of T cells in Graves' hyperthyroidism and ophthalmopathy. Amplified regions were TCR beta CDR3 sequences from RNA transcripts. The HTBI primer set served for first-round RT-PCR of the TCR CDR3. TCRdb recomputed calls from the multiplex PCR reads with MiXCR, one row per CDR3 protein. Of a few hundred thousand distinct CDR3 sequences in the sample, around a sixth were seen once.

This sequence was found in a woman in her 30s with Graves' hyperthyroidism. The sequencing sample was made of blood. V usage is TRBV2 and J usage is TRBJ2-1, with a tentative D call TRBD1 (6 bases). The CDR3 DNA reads TGTGCCAGTACAGGGAATAGGCTCAATGAGCAGTTCTTC. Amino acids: CASTGNRLNEQFF.